This passage covers 9 T cell receptor beta chains from one sample sequenced in a study of T cell repertoires in cytomegalovirus infection. TCRdb itself ran the reads through MiXCR, one entry per CDR3 protein. The repertoire holds fewer than 300,000 distinct CDR3 sequences, with about 25% as singletons. Sequencing was carried out using PBMCs. The receptor set was obtained from a human donor in good health (CMV status not recorded). Some clones in this sample may be carry-over from other donors' samples.

The V and J genes are TRBV6-1 and TRBJ2-7; 10 bases are a match to TRBD2. The CDR3 sequence is 15 residues long. J lost 0 bases, V lost 8 bases, and 7 bases had no gene match. Looked up from germline, CDR1 is MNHNS and CDR2 is SASEGT. CDR3 region: CASWVGTSDSYEQYF. CDR3 bases: TGTGCCAGCTGGGTGGGGACTAGCGACTCCTACGAGCAGTACTTC.

This clonotype has at least ten counts. The V call is TRBV7-2, the J call TRBJ1-1, with a tentative D call TRBD1 (6 bases). Looked up from germline, CDR1 is SGHTA and CDR2 is FQGNSA. V was cut by 2 bases and J by 8 bases, with 18 bases left in between. The CDR3 runs 15 residues. CDR3 DNA sequence: TGTGCCAGCAGCTTATGGGGGGCGTCTGGACACGAAGCTTTCTTT. Protein: CASSLWGASGHEAFF.

This clonotype was seen repeatedly, ten times or more. The chain couples TRBV7-2 to TRBJ2-7, with a weak D call TRBD2 (6 bases). V was clipped by 2 bases and J by 2 bases, with 13 bases between them. The CDR3 runs 15 residues. The germline V gene has CDR1 SGHTA and CDR2 FQGNSA. The CDR3 is CASSLFAGGTYEQYF. The CDR3 region has the DNA TGTGCCAGCAGCTTATTTGCCGGGGGAACCTACGAGCAGTACTTC.

There are a few counts of this clonotype. The chain joins TRBV7-9 to TRBJ2-3; tentatively, D is TRBD1 or TRBD2 (5 bases each). Germline loops: CDR1 SEHNR, CDR2 FQNEAQ (reference sequence). V lost 5 bases, J lost 1 base, and 16 bases lay in between. The CDR3 totals 16 residues. In DNA form, the CDR3 reads TGTGCCAGCAGCCAACGCCCTGGGACGGGCACAGATACGCAGTATTTT. Encoded protein: CASSQRPGTGTDTQYF. The entire variable domain, with the rest obtained from reference TRBV7-9 and TRBJ2-3, is as follows: DTGVSQNPRHKITKRGQNVTFRCDPISEHNRLYWYRQTLGQGPEFLTYFQNEAQLEKSRLLSDRFSAERPKGSFSTLEIQRTEQGDSAMYLCASSQRPGTGTDTQYFGPGTRLTVL.

The sample holds a few counts of this clonotype. The chain joins TRBV28 to TRBJ2-1; D perhaps matches TRBD2 (5 bases). Germline V gives CDR1 MDHEN, CDR2 SYDVKM. The CDR3 extends over 11 amino acids. Trimming took off 3 bases at V and 11 bases at J, with 8 bases between the two ends. The CDR3 sequence: CASSFREQQFF. DNA of the CDR3: TGTGCCAGCAGTTTCCGGGAACAGCAGTTCTTC.

CDR3 coding DNA: TGCGCCAGCAGCTTAGACCCCAGCCTTAACTATGGCTACACCTTC. Residues: CASSLDPSLNYGYTF. V and J are TRBV5-1 and TRBJ1-2; D is ambiguous. V lost 2 bases and J lost 1, with 12 bases in between. This CDR3 comprises 15 residues. From germline, CDR1 is SGHRS and CDR2 YFSETQ.

As DNA, the CDR3 is TGTGCCAGCAGGACCATTAACTATGGCTACACCTTC. Its protein product is CASRTINYGYTF. This rearrangement joins TRBV27 to TRBJ1-2; unclear D gene. The V end lost 6 bases, the J end lost 1 base, and 6 bases lay between the germline ends. Germline V lookup: CDR1 MNHEY, CDR2 SMNVEV (reference sequence). CDR3 length equals 12 residues.

A word on this clonotype: A read error may be the cause here, since a much bigger clone is one base away. The V call is TRBV7-2, the J call TRBJ2-1, with TRBD2 identical over 9 bases. Germline V CDR1 and CDR2: SGHTA, FQGNSA. The trim removed 6 bases at V and 3 bases at J, leaving 12 bases unmatched. This CDR3 contains 17 residues. The CDR3 nucleotides read TGTGCCAGCAGGCAGGCCCCCTTAGCGGGGGACTACAATGAGCAGTTCTTC. This sequence encodes CASRQAPLAGDYNEQFF. The entire variable domain, with the rest obtained from reference TRBV7-2 and TRBJ2-1, is as follows: GAGVSQSPSNKVTEKGKDVELRCDPISGHTALYWYRQSLGQGLEFLIYFQGNSAPDKSGLPSDRFSAERTGGSVSTLTIQRTQQEDSAVYLCASRQAPLAGDYNEQFFGPGTRLTVL.

This clonotype was seen only a few times. The chain links TRBV12-3 or TRBV12-4 to TRBJ2-1, with 8 bases lining up with TRBD2. This CDR3 has 15 residues. The trim removed 7 bases at V and 5 bases at J, leaving 10 bases unmatched. The CDR3 protein is CASTLQAGADNEQFF. The CDR3 DNA follows: TGTGCCAGCACACTACAAGCGGGGGCCGACAATGAGCAGTTCTTC.